Listed below are T cell receptor beta chains from one sample, sequenced in a study of CD8 T cells in Susac syndrome. A single record per CDR3 protein comes from TCRdb applying MiXCR to the immunoSEQ multiplex PCR reads. The data contain around 130,000 distinct CDR3 sequences, less than 95% of them singletons. Input material: CD4+ T cells from PBMCs. These receptors originate from a human donor in good health. The CDR3 runs from the conserved cysteine through the conserved F or W. The D gene is left open where the match is weak.

len: 15; v_gene: TRBV3-1; d_gene: NA; j_gene: TRBJ1-2; CDR3aa: CASSHLSGGNYGYTF
len: 13; v_gene: TRBV7-3; d_gene: NA; j_gene: TRBJ2-1; CDR3aa: CASSLIDHGEQFF
len: 16; v_gene: TRBV7-9; d_gene: NA; j_gene: TRBJ2-5; CDR3aa: CASRNSEDGFQETQYF
len: 12; v_gene: TRBV3-1; d_gene: NA; j_gene: TRBJ2-3; CDR3aa: CASSRTLDTQYF
len: 12; v_gene: TRBV7-6; d_gene: NA; j_gene: TRBJ2-3; CDR3aa: CASSLAPDTQYF
len: 16; v_gene: TRBV14; d_gene: TRBD2; j_gene: TRBJ2-2; CDR3aa: CASSQSSGSPTGELFF
len: 15; v_gene: TRBV30; d_gene: NA; j_gene: TRBJ1-2; CDR3aa: CAWNAPRTGHYGYTF
len: 14; v_gene: TRBV5-1; d_gene: TRBD2; j_gene: TRBJ2-5; CDR3aa: CASSPEREGETQYF
len: 16; v_gene: TRBV19; d_gene: NA; j_gene: TRBJ2-3; CDR3aa: CASSRHMGLGTDTQYF
len: 15; v_gene: TRBV7-2; d_gene: NA; j_gene: TRBJ2-3; CDR3aa: CASSFAGQSTDTQYF
len: 12; v_gene: TRBV7-9; d_gene: NA; j_gene: TRBJ1-3; CDR3aa: CASSSQGHTIYF
len: 15; v_gene: TRBV4-3; d_gene: NA; j_gene: TRBJ2-7; CDR3aa: CASSQDVGQSYEQYF
len: 13; v_gene: TRBV19; d_gene: NA; j_gene: TRBJ2-2; CDR3aa: CASSMRDTGELFF
len: 13; v_gene: TRBV6-2/TRBV6-3; d_gene: NA; j_gene: TRBJ1-1; CDR3aa: CASSNQPRVEAFF
len: 13; v_gene: TRBV9; d_gene: NA; j_gene: TRBJ2-1; CDR3aa: CASSPHPDNEQFF
len: 13; v_gene: TRBV7-9; d_gene: NA; j_gene: TRBJ1-3; CDR3aa: CASSLAVGDTIYF
len: 15; v_gene: TRBV7-2; d_gene: NA; j_gene: TRBJ2-7; CDR3aa: CASSQPTGARNEQYF
len: 12; v_gene: TRBV6-5; d_gene: NA; j_gene: TRBJ1-1; CDR3aa: CASRKDSTEAFF
len: 14; v_gene: TRBV7-2; d_gene: NA; j_gene: TRBJ2-5; CDR3aa: CASSLDPDVKTQYF
len: 14; v_gene: TRBV6-6; d_gene: NA; j_gene: TRBJ1-2; CDR3aa: CASSSDGGGYGYTF
len: 14; v_gene: TRBV30; d_gene: NA; j_gene: TRBJ2-2; CDR3aa: CAWRGPPSTGELFF
len: 19; v_gene: TRBV12-3/TRBV12-4; d_gene: TRBD1; j_gene: TRBJ1-5; CDR3aa: CASSFRGTGGGRTNQPQHF
len: 15; v_gene: TRBV12-3/TRBV12-4; d_gene: TRBD1; j_gene: TRBJ2-2; CDR3aa: CASSPGTGGEGELFF
len: 16; v_gene: TRBV5-4; d_gene: TRBD1; j_gene: TRBJ1-3; CDR3aa: CASRGGGGSTGNTIYF
len: 16; v_gene: TRBV9; d_gene: TRBD1; j_gene: TRBJ2-2; CDR3aa: CASSTRTGFITGELFF
len: 15; v_gene: TRBV3-1; d_gene: NA; j_gene: TRBJ2-5; CDR3aa: CASSHWSKLEETQYF
len: 15; v_gene: TRBV6-5; d_gene: TRBD2; j_gene: TRBJ2-7; CDR3aa: CASSYSSGGPYEQYF
len: 15; v_gene: TRBV27; d_gene: TRBD2; j_gene: TRBJ2-7; CDR3aa: CASSRGLAGTYEQYF
len: 15; v_gene: TRBV27; d_gene: NA; j_gene: TRBJ2-5; CDR3aa: CASSLTRQYQETQYF
len: 14; v_gene: TRBV19; d_gene: NA; j_gene: TRBJ1-2; CDR3aa: CASSDGTFNYGYTF
len: 16; v_gene: TRBV6-5; d_gene: TRBD2; j_gene: TRBJ2-2; CDR3aa: CASSSMAGGGTGELFF
len: 15; v_gene: TRBV30; d_gene: NA; j_gene: TRBJ2-2; CDR3aa: CAWGPGLIHTGELFF
len: 18; v_gene: TRBV7-9; d_gene: NA; j_gene: TRBJ2-6; CDR3aa: CASSLIPGRQEGANVLTF
len: 13; v_gene: TRBV20-1; d_gene: TRBD1; j_gene: TRBJ2-7; CDR3aa: CSAMDRGPYEQYF
len: 17; v_gene: TRBV7-9; d_gene: NA; j_gene: TRBJ1-4; CDR3aa: CASSLWGRTEYKSLLFF
len: 15; v_gene: TRBV7-9; d_gene: TRBD2; j_gene: TRBJ2-7; CDR3aa: CASSLEAGGPDEQYF
len: 14; v_gene: TRBV18; d_gene: NA; j_gene: TRBJ1-1; CDR3aa: CASSPSEGWTEAFF
len: 14; v_gene: TRBV12-3/TRBV12-4; d_gene: NA; j_gene: TRBJ2-1; CDR3aa: CASTLSTSYNEQFF